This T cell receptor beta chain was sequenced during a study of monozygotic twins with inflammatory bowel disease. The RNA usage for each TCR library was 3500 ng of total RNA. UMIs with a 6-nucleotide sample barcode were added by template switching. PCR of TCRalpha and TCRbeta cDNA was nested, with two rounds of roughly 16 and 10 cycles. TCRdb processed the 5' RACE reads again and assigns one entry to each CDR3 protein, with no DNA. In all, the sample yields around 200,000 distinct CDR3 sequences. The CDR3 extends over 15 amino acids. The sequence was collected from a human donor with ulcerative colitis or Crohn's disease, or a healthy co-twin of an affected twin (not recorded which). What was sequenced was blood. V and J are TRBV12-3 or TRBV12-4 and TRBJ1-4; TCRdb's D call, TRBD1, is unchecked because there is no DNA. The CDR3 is CASTVTGTGRTKLFF.